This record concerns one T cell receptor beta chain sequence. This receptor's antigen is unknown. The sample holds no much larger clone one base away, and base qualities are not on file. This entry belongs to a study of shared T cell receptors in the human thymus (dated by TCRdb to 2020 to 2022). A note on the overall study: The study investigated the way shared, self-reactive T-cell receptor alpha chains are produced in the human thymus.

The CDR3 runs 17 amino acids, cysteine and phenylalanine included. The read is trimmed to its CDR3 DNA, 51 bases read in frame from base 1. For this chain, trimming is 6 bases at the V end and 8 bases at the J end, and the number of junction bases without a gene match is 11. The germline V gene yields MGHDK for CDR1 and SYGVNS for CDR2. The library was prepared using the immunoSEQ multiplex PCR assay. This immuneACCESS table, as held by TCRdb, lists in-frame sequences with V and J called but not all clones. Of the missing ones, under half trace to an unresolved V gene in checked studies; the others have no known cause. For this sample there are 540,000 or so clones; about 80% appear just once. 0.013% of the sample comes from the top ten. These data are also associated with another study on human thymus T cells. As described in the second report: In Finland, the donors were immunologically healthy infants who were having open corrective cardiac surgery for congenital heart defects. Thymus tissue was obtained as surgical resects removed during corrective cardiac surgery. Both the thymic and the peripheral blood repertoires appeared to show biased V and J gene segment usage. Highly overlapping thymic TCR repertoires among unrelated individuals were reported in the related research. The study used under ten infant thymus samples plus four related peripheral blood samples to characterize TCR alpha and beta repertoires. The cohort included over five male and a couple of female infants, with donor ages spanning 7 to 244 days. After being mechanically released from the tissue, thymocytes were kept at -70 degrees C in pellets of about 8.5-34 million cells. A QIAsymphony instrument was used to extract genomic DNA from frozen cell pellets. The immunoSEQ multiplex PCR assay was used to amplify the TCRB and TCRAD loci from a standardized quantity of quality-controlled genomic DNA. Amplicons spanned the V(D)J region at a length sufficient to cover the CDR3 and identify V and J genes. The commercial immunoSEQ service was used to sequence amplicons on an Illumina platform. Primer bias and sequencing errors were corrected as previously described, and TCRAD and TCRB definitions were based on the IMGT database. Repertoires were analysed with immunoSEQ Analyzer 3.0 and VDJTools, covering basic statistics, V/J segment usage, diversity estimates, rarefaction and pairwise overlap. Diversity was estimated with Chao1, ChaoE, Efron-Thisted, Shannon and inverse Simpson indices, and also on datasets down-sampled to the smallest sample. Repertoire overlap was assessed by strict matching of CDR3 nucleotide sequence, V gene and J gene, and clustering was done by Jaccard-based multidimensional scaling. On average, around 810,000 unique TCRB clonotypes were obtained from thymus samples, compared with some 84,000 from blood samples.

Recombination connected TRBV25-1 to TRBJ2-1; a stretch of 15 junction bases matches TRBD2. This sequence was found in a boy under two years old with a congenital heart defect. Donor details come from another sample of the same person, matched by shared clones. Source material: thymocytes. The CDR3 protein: CASSRTSGRATGYEQFF. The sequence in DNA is TGTGCCAGCAGCAGGACTAGCGGGAGGGCCACGGGGTATGAGCAGTTCTTC.